This T cell receptor (beta chain) is drawn from a study of blood T cell repertoires in COVID-19. Across the whole study: Whether acute or convalescent, the COVID-19 samples came from the United States, Italy and Spain. PBMCs, B-cell-depleted T cells, or T cells provided the cDNA or gDNA that made up the material.

Unmatched junction bases numbered 12, after V lost 4 bases and J lost 6 bases. The CDR3 runs 16 residues. Germline V gene data show CDR1 as MGHRA and CDR2 as YSYEKL. Study processing details: Reference gene primer amplification yielded estimated nucleated cell counts. Measured with immunoSEQ multiplex PCR; TCRdb has only the in-frame clones, and not every one. D and trimming come from the DNA, and the V and J calls and clone size come from that table. The table shows about 150,000 clones, with 80% occurring only once. The receptor was derived from a man aged 55-75 years with acute or convalescent COVID-19. The chain carries TRBV4-1 and TRBJ1-5; 7 bases fit TRBD1. The sample taken for sequencing was peripheral blood. The CDR3 spells CASSPSGVRGPQPQHF. CDR3 in DNA: TGCGCCAGCAGCCCCTCGGGGGTGAGGGGGCCTCAGCCCCAGCATTTT.